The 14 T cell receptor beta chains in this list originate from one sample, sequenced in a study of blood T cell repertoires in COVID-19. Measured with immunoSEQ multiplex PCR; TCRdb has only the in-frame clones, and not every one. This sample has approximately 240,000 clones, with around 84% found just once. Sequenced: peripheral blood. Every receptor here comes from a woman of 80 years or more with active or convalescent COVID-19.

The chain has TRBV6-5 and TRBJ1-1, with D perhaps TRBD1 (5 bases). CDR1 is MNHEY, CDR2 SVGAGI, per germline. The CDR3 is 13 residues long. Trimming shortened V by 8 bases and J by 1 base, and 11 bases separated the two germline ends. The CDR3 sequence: CASWGRRNTEAFF. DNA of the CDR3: TGTGCCAGCTGGGGCAGGAGGAACACTGAAGCTTTCTTT.

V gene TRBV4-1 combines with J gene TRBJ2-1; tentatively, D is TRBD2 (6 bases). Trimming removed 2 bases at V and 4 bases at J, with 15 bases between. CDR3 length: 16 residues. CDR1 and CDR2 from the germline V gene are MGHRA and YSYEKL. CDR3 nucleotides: TGCGCCAGCAGCCAACGCGGCACTAGCAGTTACAATGAGCAGTTCTTC. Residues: CASSQRGTSSYNEQFF.

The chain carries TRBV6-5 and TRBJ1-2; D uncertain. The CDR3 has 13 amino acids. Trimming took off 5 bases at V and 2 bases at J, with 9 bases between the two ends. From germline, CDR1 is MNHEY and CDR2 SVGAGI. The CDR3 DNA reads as TGTGCCAGCAGTACCAGGTTGAACTATGGCTACACCTTC. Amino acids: CASSTRLNYGYTF.

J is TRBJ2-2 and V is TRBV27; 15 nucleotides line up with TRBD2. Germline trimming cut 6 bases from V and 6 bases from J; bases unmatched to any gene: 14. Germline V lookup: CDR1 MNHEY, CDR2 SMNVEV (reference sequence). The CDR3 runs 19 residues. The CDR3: CASSQFIGLAGGPPGELFF. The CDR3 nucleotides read TGTGCCAGCAGCCAGTTTATTGGACTAGCGGGGGGGCCCCCCGGGGAGCTGTTTTTT.

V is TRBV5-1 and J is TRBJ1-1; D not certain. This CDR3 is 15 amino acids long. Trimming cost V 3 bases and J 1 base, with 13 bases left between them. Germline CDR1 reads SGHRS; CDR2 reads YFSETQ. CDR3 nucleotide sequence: TGCGCCAGCAGCTCGTCGGGGATTCGGAACACTGAAGCTTTCTTT. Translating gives CASSSSGIRNTEAFF.

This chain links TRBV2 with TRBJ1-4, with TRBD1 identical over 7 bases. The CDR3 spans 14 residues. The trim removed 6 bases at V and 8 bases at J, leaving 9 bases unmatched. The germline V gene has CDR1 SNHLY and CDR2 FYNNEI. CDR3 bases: TGTGCCAGCAGCGCCCTGGGGACAGTCGAAAAACTGTTTTTT. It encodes CASSALGTVEKLFF.

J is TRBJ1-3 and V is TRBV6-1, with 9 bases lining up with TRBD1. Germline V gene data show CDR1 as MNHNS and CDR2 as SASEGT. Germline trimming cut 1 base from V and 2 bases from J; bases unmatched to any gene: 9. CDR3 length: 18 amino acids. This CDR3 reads CASSEGPLQGAPGNTIYF. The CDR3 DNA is TGTGCCAGCAGTGAAGGGCCCCTACAGGGGGCTCCTGGAAACACCATATATTTT.

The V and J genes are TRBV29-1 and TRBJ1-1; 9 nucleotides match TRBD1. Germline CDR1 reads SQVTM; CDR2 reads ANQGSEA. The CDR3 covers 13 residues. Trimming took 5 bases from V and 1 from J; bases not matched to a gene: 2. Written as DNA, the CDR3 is TGCAGCGTTAGGGACAGGGAGAACACTGAAGCTTTCTTT. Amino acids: CSVRDRENTEAFF.

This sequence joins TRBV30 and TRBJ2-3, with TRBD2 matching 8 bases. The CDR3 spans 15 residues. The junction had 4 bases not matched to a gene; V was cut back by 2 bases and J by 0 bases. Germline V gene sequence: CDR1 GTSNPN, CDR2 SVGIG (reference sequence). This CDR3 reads CAWSRIAGSTDTQYF. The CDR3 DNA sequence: TGTGCCTGGAGTCGGATAGCGGGGAGCACAGATACGCAGTATTTT.

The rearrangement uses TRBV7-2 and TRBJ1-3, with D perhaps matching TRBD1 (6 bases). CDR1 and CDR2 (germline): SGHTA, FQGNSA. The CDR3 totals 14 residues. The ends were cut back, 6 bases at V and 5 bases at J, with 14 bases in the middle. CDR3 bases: TGTGCCAGCAGAAGGACAGACGATCGAAACACCATATATTTT. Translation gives CASRRTDDRNTIYF.

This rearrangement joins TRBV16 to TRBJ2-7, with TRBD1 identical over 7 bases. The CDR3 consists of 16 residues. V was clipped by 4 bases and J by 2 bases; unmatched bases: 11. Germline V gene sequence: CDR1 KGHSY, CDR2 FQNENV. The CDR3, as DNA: TGTGCCAGCAGCCCCCTCGACCCCGACAGGGCCTACGAGCAGTACTTC. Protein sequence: CASSPLDPDRAYEQYF.

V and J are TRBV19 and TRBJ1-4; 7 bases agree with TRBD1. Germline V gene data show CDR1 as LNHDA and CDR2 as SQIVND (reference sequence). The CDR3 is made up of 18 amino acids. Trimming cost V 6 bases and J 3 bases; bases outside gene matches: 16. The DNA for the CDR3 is TGTGCCAGTAGCCGCCGCGACAGGGTTTTCTTGGCTAATGAAAAACTGTTTTTT. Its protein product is CASSRRDRVFLANEKLFF.

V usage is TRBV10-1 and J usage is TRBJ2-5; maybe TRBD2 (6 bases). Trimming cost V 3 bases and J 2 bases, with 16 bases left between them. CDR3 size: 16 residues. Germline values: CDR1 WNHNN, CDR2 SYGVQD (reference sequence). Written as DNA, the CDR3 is TGCGCCAGCAGTGATCATTATTGGGGGGTACAAGAGACCCAGTACTTC. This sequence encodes CASSDHYWGVQETQYF.

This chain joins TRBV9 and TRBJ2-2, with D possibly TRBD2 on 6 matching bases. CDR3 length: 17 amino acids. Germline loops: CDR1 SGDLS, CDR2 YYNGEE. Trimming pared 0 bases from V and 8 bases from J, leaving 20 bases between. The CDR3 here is CASSVGGGMSTFGELFF. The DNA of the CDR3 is TGTGCCAGCAGCGTAGGAGGCGGGATGTCTACGTTTGGGGAGCTGTTTTTT.